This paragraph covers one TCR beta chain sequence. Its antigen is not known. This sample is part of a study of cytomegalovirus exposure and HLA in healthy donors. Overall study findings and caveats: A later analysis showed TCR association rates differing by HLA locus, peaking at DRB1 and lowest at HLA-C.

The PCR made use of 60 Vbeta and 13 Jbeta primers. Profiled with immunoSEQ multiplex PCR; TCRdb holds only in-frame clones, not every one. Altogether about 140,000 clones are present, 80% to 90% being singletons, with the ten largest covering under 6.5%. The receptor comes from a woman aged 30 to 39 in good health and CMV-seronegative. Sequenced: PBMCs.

CDR3 DNA sequence: TGCGCCAGCAGGACGGTCGGGGGGAACCAAGAGACCCAGTACTTC. Protein: CASRTVGGNQETQYF. The chain uses TRBV5-1 and TRBJ2-5; 7 nucleotides match TRBD2. The CDR3 runs 15 residues. Germline V CDR1 and CDR2: SGHRS, YFSETQ. Losses at the gene ends were 5 bases for V and 0 bases for J; bases not matched to a gene: 7.